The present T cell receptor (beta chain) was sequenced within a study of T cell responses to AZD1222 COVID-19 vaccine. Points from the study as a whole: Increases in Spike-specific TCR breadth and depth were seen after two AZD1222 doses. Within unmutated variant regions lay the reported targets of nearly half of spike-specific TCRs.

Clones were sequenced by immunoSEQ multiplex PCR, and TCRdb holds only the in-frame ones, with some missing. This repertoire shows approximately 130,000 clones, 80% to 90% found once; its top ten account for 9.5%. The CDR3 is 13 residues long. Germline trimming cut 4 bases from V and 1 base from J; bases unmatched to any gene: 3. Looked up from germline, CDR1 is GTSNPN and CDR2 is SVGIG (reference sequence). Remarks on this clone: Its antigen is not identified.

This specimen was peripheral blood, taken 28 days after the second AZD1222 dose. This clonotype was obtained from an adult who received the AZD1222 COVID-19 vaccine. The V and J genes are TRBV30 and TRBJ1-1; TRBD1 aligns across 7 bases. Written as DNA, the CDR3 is TGTGCCTGGACCCGACAGGGGAACACTGAAGCTTTCTTT. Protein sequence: CAWTRQGNTEAFF. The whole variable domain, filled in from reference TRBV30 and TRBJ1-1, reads SQTIHQWPATLVQPVGSPLSLECTVEGTSNPNLYWYRQAAGRGLQLLFYSVGIGQISSEVPQNLSASRPQDRQFILSSKKLLLSDSGFYLCAWTRQGNTEAFFGQGTRLTVV.